These T cell receptor beta chains were read from a single sample in a study of blood T cells in healthy people across ages. TCRdb independently ran MiXCR on the 5' RACE reads; one entry per CDR3 protein. The data contain roughly 1,500,000 distinct CDR3 sequences, about 31% of them singletons. The sequenced sample was blood. Receptors were obtained from a woman in her 30s in good health. The CDR3 runs from the conserved cysteine through the conserved F or W. Fields, in order: D gene, J gene, V gene, clone size, CDR3 protein, CDR3 DNA. D genes are given only for firm matches. Expanded clones get a size class; other rows say once, few or many, or leave the size out.

d_gene: NA
j_gene: TRBJ1-4
v_gene: TRBV28
abundance: NA
CDR3aa: CASSSARFDEKLFF
CDR3nt: TGTGCCAGCAGTTCCGCACGATTCGATGAAAAGCTGTTTTTT

d_gene: TRBD1
j_gene: TRBJ1-2
v_gene: TRBV6-6
abundance: NA
CDR3aa: CASSYLGSGGSGYTF
CDR3nt: TGTGCCAGCAGTTACTTAGGTTCAGGGGGCTCTGGCTACACCTTC

d_gene: NA
j_gene: TRBJ1-1
v_gene: TRBV30
abundance: NA
CDR3aa: CACKTGKNTEAFF
CDR3nt: TGTGCCTGCAAAACAGGGAAGAACACCGAAGCTTTCTTT

d_gene: TRBD2
j_gene: TRBJ2-5
v_gene: TRBV4-2
abundance: NA
CDR3aa: CASSLRGLAGGFGWDEQYF
CDR3nt: TGTGCCAGCAGCCTTAGGGGGCTAGCGGGAGGGTTCGGTTGGGATGAGCAGTACTTC

d_gene: NA
j_gene: TRBJ2-3
v_gene: TRBV5-4
abundance: NA
CDR3aa: CASSWRLTSTDTQYF
CDR3nt: TGTGCCAGCAGCTGGAGACTAACTAGCACAGATACGCAGTATTTT

d_gene: NA
j_gene: TRBJ1-1
v_gene: TRBV21-1
abundance: NA
CDR3aa: CASSTRDRVTHRTEAFF
CDR3nt: TGTGCCAGCAGCACCCGGGACAGGGTCACCCATCGGACTGAAGCTTTCTTT

d_gene: NA
j_gene: TRBJ2-7
v_gene: TRBV29-1
abundance: many
CDR3aa: CSAEGGGNYEQYF
CDR3nt: TGCAGCGCCGAAGGGGGTGGTAACTACGAGCAGTACTTC

d_gene: TRBD2
j_gene: TRBJ2-7
v_gene: TRBV7-6
abundance: NA
CDR3aa: CASGGGNYEQYF
CDR3nt: TGTGCCAGTGGGGGGGGGAACTACGAGCAGTACTTC

d_gene: TRBD2
j_gene: TRBJ2-7
v_gene: TRBV18
abundance: NA
CDR3aa: CVSSPPGRGGDEQYF
CDR3nt: TGTGTCAGCTCACCACCGGGGAGGGGAGGAGACGAGCAGTACTTC

d_gene: NA
j_gene: TRBJ1-1
v_gene: TRBV6-2/TRBV6-3
abundance: few
CDR3aa: CASTRLGGGTEAFF
CDR3nt: TGTGCCAGCACCAGACTGGGAGGCGGCACTGAAGCTTTCTTT

d_gene: NA
j_gene: TRBJ1-2
v_gene: TRBV5-6
abundance: few
CDR3aa: CASSLDEDGHTF
CDR3nt: TGTGCCAGCAGCTTGGACGAGGATGGCCACACCTTC

d_gene: NA
j_gene: TRBJ2-1
v_gene: TRBV9
abundance: once
CDR3aa: CASSPHRTFSYNEQFF
CDR3nt: TGTGCCAGTAGCCCTCACAGGACCTTTTCCTACAATGAGCAGTTCTTC

d_gene: NA
j_gene: TRBJ2-1
v_gene: TRBV12-3/TRBV12-4
abundance: once
CDR3aa: CASSEQGPIYNEQFF
CDR3nt: TGTGCCAGCAGTGAACAGGGCCCCATCTACAATGAGCAGTTCTTC

d_gene: TRBD2
j_gene: TRBJ2-1
v_gene: TRBV7-6
abundance: NA
CDR3aa: CASSRLSLGTSGPSYNEQFF
CDR3nt: TGTGCCAGCAGCCGACTCTCATTGGGCACTAGCGGGCCTTCCTACAATGAGCAGTTCTTC

d_gene: TRBD2
j_gene: TRBJ2-1
v_gene: TRBV27
abundance: few
CDR3aa: CASSLEASGGLETFF
CDR3nt: TGTGCCAGCAGTTTAGAGGCTAGCGGGGGGCTCGAGACGTTCTTC

d_gene: NA
j_gene: TRBJ2-1
v_gene: TRBV9
abundance: NA
CDR3aa: CASSVGAQHLTYNEQFF
CDR3nt: TGTGCCAGCAGCGTAGGAGCGCAGCACCTAACTTACAATGAGCAGTTCTTC

d_gene: NA
j_gene: TRBJ1-1
v_gene: TRBV5-5
abundance: few
CDR3aa: CASSLTVRYEAFF
CDR3nt: TGTGCCAGCAGCTTGACAGTGAGATATGAAGCTTTCTTT

d_gene: NA
j_gene: TRBJ1-1
v_gene: TRBV5-1
abundance: NA
CDR3aa: CASSATGGKATEAFF
CDR3nt: TGCGCCAGCAGCGCCACGGGGGGTAAGGCCACCGAAGCTTTCTTT

d_gene: TRBD2
j_gene: TRBJ2-7
v_gene: TRBV20-1
abundance: NA
CDR3aa: CGARDPTSGGVFYEQYF
CDR3nt: TGCGGTGCTAGAGATCCGACTAGCGGGGGGGTATTCTACGAGCAGTACTTC

d_gene: NA
j_gene: TRBJ2-7
v_gene: TRBV6-5
abundance: once
CDR3aa: CASSYSLGKGAREPYEQYF
CDR3nt: TGTGCCAGCAGTTACTCTCTGGGGAAGGGGGCGCGGGAACCCTACGAGCAGTACTTC

d_gene: NA
j_gene: TRBJ2-4
v_gene: TRBV2
abundance: few
CDR3aa: CASSDGPAAKNIQYF
CDR3nt: TGTGCCAGCAGTGATGGGCCAGCTGCCAAAAACATTCAGTACTTC

d_gene: NA
j_gene: TRBJ2-2
v_gene: TRBV7-9
abundance: NA
CDR3aa: CASSLAGSGERFF
CDR3nt: TGTGCCAGCAGCTTAGCAGGGTCCGGGGAGCGGTTTTTT

d_gene: TRBD2
j_gene: TRBJ2-1
v_gene: TRBV5-1
abundance: few
CDR3aa: CASSSSGLAGDNEQFF
CDR3nt: TGCGCCAGCAGCTCCAGTGGGTTAGCGGGAGACAATGAGCAGTTCTTC

d_gene: NA
j_gene: TRBJ2-7
v_gene: TRBV20-1
abundance: NA
CDR3aa: CSARDSYRISYGQYF
CDR3nt: TGCAGTGCTAGAGACAGTTACAGGATTTCCTACGGGCAGTACTTC

d_gene: NA
j_gene: TRBJ1-5
v_gene: TRBV18
abundance: NA
CDR3aa: CASSPQTNNQPQHF
CDR3nt: TGTGCCAGCTCACCACAGACAAATAATCAGCCCCAGCATTTT

d_gene: NA
j_gene: TRBJ2-2
v_gene: TRBV7-2
abundance: NA
CDR3aa: CASSLVTGVGSSGELFF
CDR3nt: TGTGCCAGCAGCTTAGTCACGGGAGTGGGCAGTTCCGGGGAGCTGTTTTTT

d_gene: NA
j_gene: TRBJ1-5
v_gene: TRBV20-1
abundance: few
CDR3aa: CSASNRKTNQPQHF
CDR3nt: TGCAGTGCTAGTAACAGGAAGACCAATCAGCCCCAGCATTTT

d_gene: TRBD1
j_gene: TRBJ2-7
v_gene: TRBV27
abundance: many
CDR3aa: CASRGQGAHEQYF
CDR3nt: TGTGCCAGCCGAGGGCAGGGGGCTCACGAGCAGTACTTC

d_gene: NA
j_gene: TRBJ1-1
v_gene: TRBV18
abundance: NA
CDR3aa: CASSLSGAPPEAFF
CDR3nt: TGTGCCAGCTCGCTCTCGGGGGCACCACCTGAAGCTTTCTTT

d_gene: NA
j_gene: TRBJ1-6
v_gene: TRBV27
abundance: NA
CDR3aa: CASRYLTPDNSPLHF
CDR3nt: TGTGCCAGCAGGTATCTGACACCGGATAATTCACCCCTCCACTTT

d_gene: NA
j_gene: TRBJ1-2
v_gene: TRBV4-1
abundance: NA
CDR3aa: CASSQEEGDYGYTF
CDR3nt: TGCGCCAGCAGCCAAGAAGAGGGTGACTATGGCTACACCTTC

d_gene: NA
j_gene: TRBJ2-5
v_gene: TRBV29-1
abundance: many
CDR3aa: CSVPLVYWETQYF
CDR3nt: TGCAGCGTACCCTTGGTGTATTGGGAGACCCAGTACTTC

d_gene: TRBD1
j_gene: TRBJ2-7
v_gene: TRBV28
abundance: few
CDR3aa: CASSFPLDGGQGYEQYF
CDR3nt: TGTGCCAGCAGTTTCCCGTTAGATGGAGGACAGGGCTACGAGCAGTACTTC

d_gene: NA
j_gene: TRBJ1-4
v_gene: TRBV5-1
abundance: NA
CDR3aa: CASSMEGTNEKLFF
CDR3nt: TGCGCCAGCAGCATGGAGGGAACTAATGAAAAACTGTTTTTT

d_gene: NA
j_gene: TRBJ2-1
v_gene: TRBV3-1
abundance: NA
CDR3aa: CASRQRTSAYEQFF
CDR3nt: TGTGCCAGCAGACAAAGGACATCGGCTTATGAGCAGTTCTTC

d_gene: NA
j_gene: TRBJ2-3
v_gene: TRBV30
abundance: NA
CDR3aa: CAWRSSTDTQYF
CDR3nt: TGTGCCTGGAGAAGTAGCACAGATACGCAGTATTTT

d_gene: NA
j_gene: TRBJ2-7
v_gene: TRBV5-4
abundance: few
CDR3aa: CASSLTAQGPYEQYF
CDR3nt: TGTGCCAGCAGCCTGACAGCCCAGGGGCCCTACGAGCAGTACTTC

d_gene: NA
j_gene: TRBJ2-5
v_gene: TRBV20-1
abundance: NA
CDR3aa: CSARTVTETQYF
CDR3nt: TGCAGTGCCAGGACAGTTACAGAGACCCAGTACTTC

d_gene: NA
j_gene: TRBJ1-5
v_gene: TRBV28
abundance: NA
CDR3aa: CASKAIPPNQPQHF
CDR3nt: TGTGCCAGCAAGGCGATTCCCCCCAATCAGCCCCAGCATTTT

d_gene: TRBD1
j_gene: TRBJ1-1
v_gene: TRBV12-3/TRBV12-4
abundance: few
CDR3aa: CASSHTGTGMAFF
CDR3nt: TGTGCCAGCAGCCATACCGGGACAGGGATGGCTTTCTTT

d_gene: TRBD1
j_gene: TRBJ2-7
v_gene: TRBV7-7
abundance: NA
CDR3aa: CASSLSPTGGHEQYF
CDR3nt: TGTGCCAGCAGCTTATCTCCGACAGGGGGCCACGAGCAGTACTTC

d_gene: TRBD1
j_gene: TRBJ2-1
v_gene: TRBV15
abundance: few
CDR3aa: CATSSARDRLYNEQFF
CDR3nt: TGTGCCACCAGCTCCGCCCGGGACAGGCTGTACAATGAGCAGTTCTTC

d_gene: NA
j_gene: TRBJ1-2
v_gene: TRBV27
abundance: many
CDR3aa: CASRPGGAGYGYTF
CDR3nt: TGTGCCAGCAGGCCGGGGGGGGCTGGCTATGGCTACACCTTC

d_gene: NA
j_gene: TRBJ1-2
v_gene: TRBV9
abundance: NA
CDR3aa: CASSVEARDPPYGYTF
CDR3nt: TGTGCCAGCAGCGTAGAGGCGCGGGATCCCCCCTATGGCTACACCTTC

d_gene: NA
j_gene: TRBJ2-5
v_gene: TRBV11-2
abundance: NA
CDR3aa: CASSFWSNRETQYF
CDR3nt: TGTGCCAGCAGCTTCTGGTCAAACCGGGAGACCCAGTACTTC

d_gene: TRBD2
j_gene: TRBJ2-5
v_gene: TRBV10-3
abundance: NA
CDR3aa: CAISDNGGDEQYF
CDR3nt: TGTGCCATCAGTGATAATGGGGGGGATGAGCAGTACTTC

d_gene: TRBD2
j_gene: TRBJ2-3
v_gene: TRBV10-3
abundance: few
CDR3aa: CAISERGLAGGGTQYF
CDR3nt: TGTGCCATCAGTGAAAGAGGACTAGCGGGAGGAGGTACGCAGTATTTT

d_gene: NA
j_gene: TRBJ2-7
v_gene: TRBV7-8
abundance: NA
CDR3aa: CASSYDGFSYGQYF
CDR3nt: TGTGCCAGCAGCTATGACGGCTTCTCCTACGGGCAGTACTTC